One sample yielded the 27 T cell receptor beta chains listed below, sequenced in a study of T cells in Graves' hyperthyroidism and ophthalmopathy. There were TCR beta CDR3 regions amplified from RNA transcripts. Initially, a first-round RT-PCR of the TCR CDR3 employed the HTBI primer set. TCRdb reprocessed the multiplex PCR reads via MiXCR and lists one record per CDR3 protein. The table shows around 250,000 distinct CDR3 sequences, with about a sixth occurring only once. The sample consisted of blood. The receptors derive from a woman aged 18 to 35 with Graves' ophthalmopathy.

The chain employs TRBV28 and TRBJ2-7; TRBD2 matches 9 bases. This CDR3 is 16 amino acids long. CDR1 is MDHEN and CDR2 is SYDVKM in the germline V gene. V lost 6 bases, J lost 2 bases, and 11 bases stayed unmatched. The CDR3 loop is CASSPAGSGRPYEQYF. The CDR3 DNA follows: TGTGCCAGCAGCCCGGCCGGTAGCGGGAGACCCTACGAGCAGTACTTC.

This clonotype was recorded many times. V and J are TRBV30 and TRBJ2-1; 9 bases align to TRBD2. Germline V gene lookup returns CDR1 GTSNPN and CDR2 SVGIG (reference sequence). V shed 2 bases and J 2 bases; nucleotides not matched to a gene: 4. CDR3 length: 15 residues. This chain's CDR3 is CAWSRLAGPYNEQFF. DNA for the CDR3: TGTGCCTGGAGTCGTCTAGCGGGACCCTACAATGAGCAGTTCTTC.

The chain is built from TRBV28 and TRBJ2-7; the match to TRBD2 covers 8 bases. The length of the CDR3 is 14 residues. Germline assignment: CDR1 MDHEN and CDR2 SYDVKM. V lost 5 bases and J lost 2; bases outside the gene matches: 5. DNA for the CDR3: TGTGCCAGCAGTATTAGCGGGACCCCCTACGAGCAGTACTTC. It codes for CASSISGTPYEQYF.

Many counts were recorded for this clonotype. The J gene is TRBJ2-2, the V gene TRBV6-1; 15 positions match TRBD2. CDR3 size: 16 residues. Per germline, CDR1 MNHNS and CDR2 SASEGT. The junction had 0 bases not matched to a gene; V was cut back by 3 bases and J by 4 bases. The CDR3 nucleotides read TGTGCCAGCAGTGAGGGACTAGCGGGAGGCACCGGGGAGCTGTTTTTT. It translates to CASSEGLAGGTGELFF.

This clonotype was detected many times. The chain links TRBV6-2 or TRBV6-3 to TRBJ2-1; TRBD1 is a possible D gene (6 bases). Trimming removed 7 bases at V and 7 bases at J, with 14 bases between. CDR3 size: 13 residues. Germline lookup yields CDR1 MNHEY and CDR2 SVGEGT. The DNA for the CDR3 is TGTGCCAGCACTATTGACAGGCGTAATGAGCAGTTCTTC. Protein sequence: CASTIDRRNEQFF.

This clonotype was seen at least ten times. This sequence joins TRBV5-6 and TRBJ1-5; TRBD1 aligns across 7 bases. The germline V gene has CDR1 SGHDT and CDR2 YYEEEE. This CDR3 region has 16 residues. Trimming at V came to 4 bases and at J to 6 bases, leaving 13 bases not matched to a gene. The DNA for the CDR3 is TGTGCCAGCAGCCGCAGGGGAGCAGGGGGGGTTCAGCCCCAGCATTTT. It specifies CASSRRGAGGVQPQHF.

This clonotype was picked up a small number of times. The missing conserved phenylalanine or tryptophan at the end of this CDR3 makes a read error likely. The chain has TRBV9 and TRBJ2-1; D assignment may be TRBD1 or TRBD2 (5 bases each). The germline V gene encodes CDR1 SGDLS and CDR2 YYNGEE. The V gene lost 4 bases and the J gene lost 2 bases, with 16 bases spanning the gap. This CDR3 spans 16 amino acids. The CDR3 nucleotides are TGTGCCAGCAGCCCTCCCTCGGGGCGTGCCTACAATGAGCAGTTCTCC. This codes for CASSPPSGRAYNEQFS.

This clonotype appeared many times. The chain has TRBV7-8 and TRBJ2-1, with D possibly being TRBD2 (5 bases). Looked up from germline, CDR1 is SGHVS and CDR2 is FQNEAQ. V was shortened by 2 bases and J by 7 bases, with 18 bases between the two germline ends. This CDR3 has 16 residues. The CDR3 loop reads CASSLIGIGSGNEQFF. In nucleotides, the CDR3 is TGTGCCAGCAGCTTAATCGGGATAGGGTCGGGAAATGAGCAGTTCTTC.

The chain combines TRBV18 with TRBJ2-1; 8 bases match TRBD2. CDR3 length: 16 amino acids. Germline CDR1 and CDR2: KGHSH and LQKENI. J lost 6 bases, V lost 0 bases, and 7 bases had no gene match. Here the CDR3 reads CASSPPVIAGLNEQFF. CDR3 DNA sequence: TGTGCCAGCTCACCACCGGTTATAGCGGGACTCAATGAGCAGTTCTTC.

This clonotype appeared a few times. The gene calls are TRBV2 and TRBJ2-2; 10 nucleotides agree with TRBD1. Germline V CDR1 and CDR2: SNHLY, FYNNEI. CDR3 length equals 16 residues. J was trimmed by 5 bases and V by 5 bases; bases with no gene match: 8. CDR3 protein: CASSTQGTGATGELFF. CDR3 bases: TGTGCCAGCAGTACTCAGGGGACAGGGGCTACCGGGGAGCTGTTTTTT.

The V and J genes are TRBV7-9 and TRBJ2-6; TRBD2 matches 7 bases. Unmatched junction bases numbered 6, after V lost 5 bases and J lost 2 bases. CDR1 is SEHNR and CDR2 is FQNEAQ in the germline V gene (reference sequence). The CDR3 runs to 16 residues. CDR3 bases: TGTGCCAGCAGCCTTGGGGAGGGTGCTGGGGCCAACGTCCTGACTTTC. Protein sequence: CASSLGEGAGANVLTF.

The table lists this clonotype with a few counts. The V gene is TRBV6-1, the J gene TRBJ1-2, with 7 bases matching TRBD1. J gave up 4 bases and V 1 base, and 6 bases lay outside the gene matches. This CDR3 has 15 residues. Germline CDR1 is MNHNS and CDR2 is SASEGT. This chain's CDR3 is CASSEETGWIYGYTF. The CDR3 DNA follows: TGTGCCAGCAGTGAAGAGACAGGGTGGATCTATGGCTACACCTTC.

As to this clonotype: Given the absence of the conserved phenylalanine or tryptophan at the CDR3 end, a read error is likely. The rearrangement uses TRBV4-1 and TRBJ2-3; 12 bases map to TRBD2. This CDR3 is 15 amino acids long. Germline CDR1 MGHRA, CDR2 YSYEKL. The ends lost 4 bases at V and 1 base at J; junction bases unmatched: 0. The CDR3 here is CASSRTSGGTDTQYS. The CDR3 DNA follows: TGCGCCAGCAGCCGGACTAGCGGGGGCACAGATACGCAGTATTCT.

The chain combines TRBV24-1 with TRBJ2-2; 8 positions match TRBD2. The CDR3 runs to 16 residues. J gave up 5 bases and V 3 bases, and 7 bases lay outside the gene matches. Germline values: CDR1 KGHDR, CDR2 SFDVKD. The chain's CDR3 is CATSDPSGGNTGELFF. The CDR3 bases are TGTGCCACCAGTGATCCGTCGGGGGGGAATACCGGGGAGCTGTTTTTT.

In regard to this clonotype: It may be a read error: a sequence one base away is much more abundant. This chain connects TRBV4-3 to TRBJ2-1; 11 positions agree with TRBD2. Per germline, CDR1 LGHNA and CDR2 YSLEER. This CDR3 is built from 17 residues. Trimming at V came to 1 base and at J to 6 bases, leaving 8 bases not matched to a gene. CDR3 nucleotide sequence: TGCGCCAGCAGCCAAGGTGATGAAGGACTAGCGGGCAATGAGCAGTTCTTC. Translating it yields CASSQGDEGLAGNEQFF.

The V and J genes are TRBV2 and TRBJ1-4; tentatively, D is TRBD1 (5 bases). The CDR3 sequence is 12 residues long. Trimming shortened V by 9 bases and J by 7 bases, and 12 bases separated the two germline ends. Per the germline V gene, CDR1 is SNHLY and CDR2 is FYNNEI. CDR3: CARQVIGEKLFF. The DNA for the CDR3 is TGTGCCAGACAGGTTATTGGTGAAAAACTGTTTTTT.

This clonotype showed up many times. The gene calls are TRBV20-1 and TRBJ1-1, with D perhaps matching TRBD1 (6 bases). Between the trimmed V and J ends, which lost 4 bases and 7 bases, there was a span of 10 bases. Germline CDR1 DFQATT, CDR2 SNEGSKA (reference sequence). This CDR3 is 11 amino acids long. CDR3 coding DNA: TGCAGTGCTACCGACAGGATTGAAGCTTTCTTT. It codes for CSATDRIEAFF.

This chain joins TRBV20-1 and TRBJ2-3; TRBD2 aligns across 8 bases. Germline V gene data show CDR1 as DFQATT and CDR2 as SNEGSKA (reference sequence). The CDR3 spans 14 residues. V lost 4 bases, J lost 5 bases, and 8 bases stayed unmatched. This CDR3 is CSAIPAGVGDTQYF. DNA of the CDR3: TGCAGTGCTATACCAGCGGGGGTGGGAGATACGCAGTATTTT.

This clonotype came up many times. The genes are TRBV2 and TRBJ1-6; a weak D match, TRBD1 (5 bases). The CDR3 consists of 15 residues. The germline gives CDR1 SNHLY, CDR2 FYNNEI. Trimming shortened V by 6 bases and J by 3 bases, and 12 bases separated the two germline ends. The CDR3 DNA follows: TGTGCCAGCAGCGGGACTGTCAACTATAATTCACCCCTCCACTTT. It codes for CASSGTVNYNSPLHF.

Ten or more counts support this clonotype. The chain uses TRBV4-1 and TRBJ2-7, with TRBD1 matching 9 bases. Losses at the gene ends were 0 bases for V and 2 bases for J; bases not matched to a gene: 5. The CDR3 sequence is 16 residues long. The germline CDR1 and CDR2 sequences are MGHRA and YSYEKL. The CDR3 spells CASSQDPGTGPYEQYF. CDR3 DNA sequence: TGCGCCAGCAGCCAAGATCCCGGGACAGGGCCCTACGAGCAGTACTTC.

In this sample, this clonotype turned up once. Because the CDR3 is missing its conserved closing phenylalanine or tryptophan, this is likely a read error. This chain uses TRBV28 with TRBJ1-2, with D perhaps matching TRBD1 (5 bases). This CDR3 is 14 amino acids long. Germline CDR1 MDHEN, CDR2 SYDVKM. V shed 4 bases and J shed 1 base, with 10 bases lying between them. DNA for the CDR3: TGTGCCAGCAGTTGGGACGGCATTAACTATGGCTACACCCTT. It is translated as CASSWDGINYGYTL.

The gene calls are TRBV4-3 and TRBJ2-7; D perhaps matches TRBD2 (6 bases). V was pared by 0 bases and J by 5 bases, with 11 bases between. Germline CDR1 reads LGHNA; CDR2 reads YSLEER. The CDR3 is 14 amino acids. The CDR3 here is CASSQDGTSDEQYF. CDR3 DNA: TGCGCCAGCAGCCAAGATGGGACTTCTGACGAGCAGTACTTC.

There are many counts of this clonotype. This rearrangement joins TRBV7-2 to TRBJ2-1; 7 bases map to TRBD2. With V trimmed by 3 bases and J by 0 bases, 2 bases remained unmatched. CDR3 length: 15 residues. In germline, CDR1 is SGHTA, CDR2 FQGNSA. CDR3 residues: CASSFGTTSYNEQFF. The CDR3 DNA follows: TGTGCCAGCAGCTTCGGGACTACCTCCTACAATGAGCAGTTCTTC. Based on the CDR3 plus reference TRBV7-2 and TRBJ2-1, the full variable domain is GAGVSQSPSNKVTEKGKDVELRCDPISGHTALYWYRQSLGQGLEFLIYFQGNSAPDKSGLPSDRFSAERTGGSVSTLTIQRTQQEDSAVYLCASSFGTTSYNEQFFGPGTRLTVL.

This clonotype has at least ten counts. J is TRBJ2-6 and V is TRBV5-1; D may match TRBD1 or TRBD2 (5 bases each). The ends were cut back, 7 bases at V and 4 bases at J, with 18 bases in the middle. Per germline, CDR1 SGHRS and CDR2 YFSETQ. The CDR3 spans 16 residues. The CDR3, as DNA: TGCGCCAGCGATCCAGGGACCAAGGCCGGGGCCAACGTCCTGACTTTC. It is translated as CASDPGTKAGANVLTF.

A few counts support this clonotype. V usage is TRBV5-6 and J usage is TRBJ2-3; TRBD2 matches 10 bases. J lost 6 bases, V lost 0 bases, and 7 bases had no gene match. Germline V gene data show CDR1 as SGHDT and CDR2 as YYEEEE. CDR3 length: 16 residues. The CDR3 bases are TGTGCCAGCAGCTTGGCACTAGCGGGGCACTCGGATACGCAGTATTTT. Protein sequence: CASSLALAGHSDTQYF.

This clonotype was detected many times. This CDR3 is CASSLLIKGLAYEQYF. The CDR3 nucleotides read TGTGCCAGCAGTTTATTAATAAAGGGTTTAGCCTACGAGCAGTACTTC. The chain employs TRBV27 and TRBJ2-7; D uncertain. Per germline, CDR1 MNHEY and CDR2 SMNVEV (reference sequence). V lost 1 base to trimming and J lost 2 bases, with 15 bases between them. The CDR3 is 16 amino acids.

This clonotype came up many times. The chain has TRBV28 and TRBJ1-2; D perhaps matches TRBD1 (5 bases). The germline V and J ends were trimmed by 4 bases and 4 bases, with 16 bases remaining between them. This CDR3 has 15 residues. The germline V gene has CDR1 MDHEN and CDR2 SYDVKM. CDR3 sequence: CASSSYAGIGYGYTF. CDR3 nucleotide sequence: TGTGCCAGCAGTTCCTACGCAGGGATAGGCTATGGCTACACCTTC.